The clone carrying this T cell receptor beta chain was counted ten times or more. Its antigen is unidentified. Each CDR3 protein gets one entry after TCRdb re-called the reads with MiXCR. The sample lists over 250,000 distinct CDR3 sequences; around 20% were seen once. This sample is drawn from a study of T cell repertoires in cytomegalovirus infection. Study information: From public TCR beta signatures came an indication of both CMV infection and matching HLA type.

V lost 1 base and J lost 1, with 8 bases in between. Germline V gene data show CDR1 as SGHNT and CDR2 as YYREEE (reference sequence). CDR3 length equals 14 residues. This chain links TRBV5-4 with TRBJ1-1, with TRBD1 as a possible D gene (5 bases). This clonotype was obtained from a human donor in good health (CMV status not recorded). Some clones in this sample may be carry-over from other donors' samples. The starting material was cultured PBMCs, obtained from culture after CMV antigen stimulation. CDR3 bases: TGTGCCAGCAGCTTGCCTCAGGGGAACACTGAAGCTTTCTTT. This gives the protein CASSLPQGNTEAFF.